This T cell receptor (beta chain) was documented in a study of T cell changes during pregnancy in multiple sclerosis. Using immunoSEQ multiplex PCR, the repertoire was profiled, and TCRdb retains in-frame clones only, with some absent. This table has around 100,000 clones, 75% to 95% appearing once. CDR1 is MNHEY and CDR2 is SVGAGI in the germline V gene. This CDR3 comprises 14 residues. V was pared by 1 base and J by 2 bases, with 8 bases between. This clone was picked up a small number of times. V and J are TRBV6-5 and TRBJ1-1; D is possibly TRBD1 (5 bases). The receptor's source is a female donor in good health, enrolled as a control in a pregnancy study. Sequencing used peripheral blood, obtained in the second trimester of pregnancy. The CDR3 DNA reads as TGTGCCAGCAGTTACTTTCAGGGAAACACTGAAGCTTTCTTT. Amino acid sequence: CASSYFQGNTEAFF.